A selection of T cell receptor beta chains follows, all from one sample in a study of cytomegalovirus exposure and HLA in healthy donors. Assay: immunoSEQ multiplex PCR; the TCRdb copy retains only in-frame clones and omits some. The sample holds more than 110,000 clones, under 85% seen once. The sample consisted of PBMCs. The source of these receptors is a man younger than 35 in good health and CMV-seronegative. CDR3s include the opening cysteine and the closing phenylalanine or tryptophan. The D gene is left open where the match is weak. Clone sizes are given selectively: once, few, many, or a class where the clone is expanded.

v_gene: TRBV4-2; d_gene: NA; j_gene: TRBJ2-4; abundance: NA; CDR3nt: TGTGCCAGCAGCGACAGATTAATAGCCAAAAACATTCAGTACTTC; CDR3aa: CASSDRLIAKNIQYF
v_gene: TRBV2; d_gene: NA; j_gene: TRBJ1-5; abundance: NA; CDR3nt: TGTGCCAGCAGTGATGGAGATCAGCCCCAGCATTTT; CDR3aa: CASSDGDQPQHF
v_gene: TRBV7-9; d_gene: TRBD1; j_gene: TRBJ1-6; abundance: NA; CDR3nt: TGTGCCAGCAGCTTAGGACAGGGTGATAATTCACCCCTCCACTTT; CDR3aa: CASSLGQGDNSPLHF
v_gene: TRBV6-1; d_gene: NA; j_gene: TRBJ2-1; abundance: NA; CDR3nt: TGTGCCAGCAGTGAAAAAGGGCAGGGTACCTACAATGAGCAGTTCTTC; CDR3aa: CASSEKGQGTYNEQFF
v_gene: TRBV30; d_gene: TRBD1; j_gene: TRBJ1-4; abundance: NA; CDR3nt: TGTGCCTGGGCTCAGGGGGCCAGTGAAAAACTGTTTTTT; CDR3aa: CAWAQGASEKLFF
v_gene: TRBV7-9; d_gene: TRBD1; j_gene: TRBJ1-1; abundance: NA; CDR3nt: TGTTCCAGCAGGATACAGGGGAGCACTGAAGCTTTCTTT; CDR3aa: CSSRIQGSTEAFF
v_gene: TRBV15; d_gene: NA; j_gene: TRBJ2-7; abundance: NA; CDR3nt: TGTGCCACCAGCAGACGGACAGTGGCCTACGAGCAGTACTTC; CDR3aa: CATSRRTVAYEQYF
v_gene: TRBV7-8; d_gene: NA; j_gene: TRBJ1-3; abundance: NA; CDR3nt: TGTGCCAGCAGTCATTTCGACACCAGCTCTGGAAACACCATATATTTT; CDR3aa: CASSHFDTSSGNTIYF
v_gene: TRBV2; d_gene: NA; j_gene: TRBJ2-5; abundance: NA; CDR3nt: TGTGCCAGCAGTGCCCGGCAAGAGACCCAGTACTTC; CDR3aa: CASSARQETQYF
v_gene: TRBV14; d_gene: NA; j_gene: TRBJ1-1; abundance: NA; CDR3nt: TGTGCCAGCAGCCAAGGGGCCGGGAGGTCTGAAGCTTTCTTT; CDR3aa: CASSQGAGRSEAFF
v_gene: TRBV2; d_gene: TRBD1; j_gene: TRBJ2-7; abundance: NA; CDR3nt: TGTGCCAGCAATAGGGGGACAGTGGCTCTCGAGCAGTACTTC; CDR3aa: CASNRGTVALEQYF
v_gene: TRBV2; d_gene: TRBD1; j_gene: TRBJ1-5; abundance: NA; CDR3nt: TGTGCCAGCAGCGACTACAGGGGGAAGGGCCTAGGCAATCAGCCCCAGCATTTT; CDR3aa: CASSDYRGKGLGNQPQHF
v_gene: TRBV7-8; d_gene: TRBD1; j_gene: TRBJ1-5; abundance: once; CDR3nt: TGTGCCAGCAGCCTAGACAGGGGCTTTCAGCCCCAGCATTTT; CDR3aa: CASSLDRGFQPQHF
v_gene: TRBV6-5; d_gene: NA; j_gene: TRBJ1-1; abundance: few; CDR3nt: TGTGCCAGCAGTTCCCCAGGGCAGGGCACTGAAGCTTTCTTT; CDR3aa: CASSSPGQGTEAFF
v_gene: TRBV7-9; d_gene: NA; j_gene: TRBJ1-5; abundance: NA; CDR3nt: TGTACCAGCAGCTTAGGTGGGCAGGGAGGCCAGCCCCAGCATTTT; CDR3aa: CTSSLGGQGGQPQHF
v_gene: TRBV7-7; d_gene: TRBD1; j_gene: TRBJ2-5; abundance: NA; CDR3nt: TGTGCTAGCAGCTTAGGGGACAGGGAAGAGACCCAGTACTTC; CDR3aa: CASSLGDREETQYF
v_gene: TRBV4-3; d_gene: NA; j_gene: TRBJ1-1; abundance: NA; CDR3nt: TGCGCCAGCAGCCAAGGGCCCCTCTCAGGCGGGCCTGAAGCTTTCTTT; CDR3aa: CASSQGPLSGGPEAFF
v_gene: TRBV6-1; d_gene: NA; j_gene: TRBJ2-7; abundance: NA; CDR3nt: TGTGCCAGCCTTAGTGGCAGGGAATGGTGCGAGCAGTACTTC; CDR3aa: CASLSGREWCEQYF
v_gene: TRBV29-1; d_gene: TRBD1; j_gene: TRBJ1-4; abundance: NA; CDR3nt: TGCAGCGGGGGACAGATTAATGAAAAACTGTTTTTT; CDR3aa: CSGGQINEKLFF
v_gene: TRBV7-2; d_gene: NA; j_gene: TRBJ1-3; abundance: NA; CDR3nt: TGTGCCAGCAGCCAAATCGGGCGGGGAGATGGAAACACCATATATTTT; CDR3aa: CASSQIGRGDGNTIYF
v_gene: TRBV6-1; d_gene: NA; j_gene: TRBJ1-6; abundance: NA; CDR3nt: TGTGCCAGCAGGGACATCCCTAATTCACCCCTCCACTTT; CDR3aa: CASRDIPNSPLHF
v_gene: TRBV11-2; d_gene: NA; j_gene: TRBJ1-1; abundance: NA; CDR3nt: TGTGCCAGCAGCTTAGATCGACACATGAACACTGAAGCTTTCTTT; CDR3aa: CASSLDRHMNTEAFF
v_gene: TRBV13; d_gene: NA; j_gene: TRBJ1-6; abundance: NA; CDR3nt: TGTGCCAGCAGCGATCAGGGCTCACCCCTCCACTTT; CDR3aa: CASSDQGSPLHF
v_gene: TRBV5-8; d_gene: NA; j_gene: TRBJ1-1; abundance: NA; CDR3nt: TGTGCCAGCAGCTTGGCTTTACGGTTGAACACTGAAGCTTTCTTT; CDR3aa: CASSLALRLNTEAFF
v_gene: TRBV19; d_gene: NA; j_gene: TRBJ2-7; abundance: NA; CDR3nt: TGTGCCAGTAGGCGACAGGTAACGTCCTACGAGCAGTACTTC; CDR3aa: CASRRQVTSYEQYF
v_gene: TRBV15; d_gene: TRBD1; j_gene: TRBJ1-4; abundance: NA; CDR3nt: TGTGCCACCAGCAGAGCTTCGACAGGGGGCCACGAAAAACTGTTTTTT; CDR3aa: CATSRASTGGHEKLFF
v_gene: TRBV18; d_gene: TRBD1; j_gene: TRBJ1-4; abundance: NA; CDR3nt: TGTGCCAGCTCGCGATCCGGGACAGGTGAAAAACTGTTTTTT; CDR3aa: CASSRSGTGEKLFF
v_gene: TRBV7-8; d_gene: NA; j_gene: TRBJ1-2; abundance: NA; CDR3nt: TGTGCCAGCAGCTTAGTTGTCATGTCTACCCAAAACTATGGCTACACCTTC; CDR3aa: CASSLVVMSTQNYGYTF
v_gene: TRBV12-5; d_gene: NA; j_gene: TRBJ1-1; abundance: NA; CDR3nt: TGTGCTAGTGGACCGGACAGTTACACTGAAGCTTTCTTT; CDR3aa: CASGPDSYTEAFF
v_gene: TRBV29-1; d_gene: NA; j_gene: TRBJ1-1; abundance: NA; CDR3nt: TGCAGAGTTGAGGCAGGAGCTTTCTTT; CDR3aa: CRVEAGAFF
v_gene: TRBV2; d_gene: TRBD1; j_gene: TRBJ2-7; abundance: NA; CDR3nt: TGTGCCAGCATTACCGGGACAGGATATAGCTCCTACGAGCAGTACTTC; CDR3aa: CASITGTGYSSYEQYF
v_gene: TRBV5-6; d_gene: NA; j_gene: TRBJ1-2; abundance: NA; CDR3nt: TGTGCCAGCAGCTTGGAAGTACAGGGCTACACCTTC; CDR3aa: CASSLEVQGYTF
v_gene: TRBV5-1; d_gene: NA; j_gene: TRBJ1-6; abundance: NA; CDR3nt: TGCGCCAGCAGCTTGGGGCGGCAGGGAGGTTCCTATAATTCACCCCTCCACTTT; CDR3aa: CASSLGRQGGSYNSPLHF
v_gene: TRBV7-9; d_gene: NA; j_gene: TRBJ1-2; abundance: NA; CDR3nt: TGTGCCAGCAGCTTAGTCGTTAATCGGGATGGCTACACCTTC; CDR3aa: CASSLVVNRDGYTF
v_gene: TRBV19; d_gene: NA; j_gene: TRBJ1-5; abundance: NA; CDR3nt: TGTGCCAGTAGTATAAGTAATCAGTTTCCCAATCAGCCCCAGCATTTT; CDR3aa: CASSISNQFPNQPQHF